This is a list of T cell receptor beta chains from one sample in a study of metastatic and nonmetastatic thyroid tumors. Using MiXCR, TCRdb re-called clones from the PCR reads. Among 20,000 to 30,000 clones listed, 13% were seen once. The specimen was blood. The origin of the receptors is a female donor with papillary thyroid cancer or a benign thyroid nodule (not recorded which). Some clones in this sample may be carry-over from other donors' samples. The CDR3 runs from the conserved cysteine through the conserved F or W. Fields, in order: clone size, V gene, D gene, J gene, CDR3 DNA, CDR3 protein. A D gene is named only where the DNA matches it firmly. The listing skips clone size in some rows; elsewhere it reads once, few, many or a size class.

>many|TRBV20-1|NA|TRBJ1-5
TGCAGTGCTCCATCTTCGGTTGTCGGCAATCAGCCCCAGCATTTT
CSAPSSVVGNQPQHF
>once|TRBV30|TRBD1|TRBJ1-2
TGTGCCTGGAGTAGACAGGGGGCGAACTATGGCTACACCTTC
CAWSRQGANYGYTF
>NA|TRBV6-1|TRBD1|TRBJ1-2
TGTGCCACCAGGACAGGGAGGAACTATGGCTACACCTTC
CATRTGRNYGYTF
>many|TRBV2|NA|TRBJ1-2
TGTGCCAGCAGCAAAAGGGGGGATGGCTACACCTTC
CASSKRGDGYTF
>many|TRBV7-9|NA|TRBJ2-3
TGTGCCAGCAGCTTAGCTAATCAGGGACTTACGCAGTATTTT
CASSLANQGLTQYF
>many|TRBV28|TRBD2|TRBJ2-3
TGTGCCAGCAGTTTATCGGCGGGAGCTTCGCAGTATTTT
CASSLSAGASQYF
>NA|TRBV30|NA|TRBJ2-7
TGTGCCTGGAGTGTTGTGGACCACGAGCAGTACTTC
CAWSVVDHEQYF
>medium-sized|TRBV6-1|TRBD1|TRBJ2-7
TGTGCCAGCAGTGGGGACAGGGCCTACGAGCAGTACTTC
CASSGDRAYEQYF
>many|TRBV5-1|NA|TRBJ2-2
TGCGCCAGCACCCGGGGGGCTTACACCGGGGAGCTGTTTTTT
CASTRGAYTGELFF
>many|TRBV7-2|NA|TRBJ2-3
TGTGCCAGCAGCCGGATCCTCCTGGCCGATACGCAGTATTTT
CASSRILLADTQYF
>once|TRBV20-1|TRBD2|TRBJ2-4
TGCAGTTCTAGAGCCGGGACTAGCGGCTCAAGTATTCAGTACTTC
CSSRAGTSGSSIQYF
>many|TRBV4-2|NA|TRBJ1-3
TGTGCCAGCAGCCAACATCAGGGGCGGGAAGGTGGAAACACCATATATTTT
CASSQHQGREGGNTIYF
>many|TRBV6-1|TRBD2|TRBJ2-3
TGTGCCAGCAGGCTGACTAGCAGAACCACAGATACGCAGTATTTT
CASRLTSRTTDTQYF
>NA|TRBV11-3|NA|TRBJ2-2
TGTGCCAGCAGCTTATTTAGCACCGGGGAGCTGTTTTTT
CASSLFSTGELFF
>NA|TRBV19|NA|TRBJ1-1
TGTGCCCGTACAGGGATTAACACTGAAGCTTTCTTT
CARTGINTEAFF
>many|TRBV20-1|NA|TRBJ1-1
TGCAGTGCCGCATCGGGGAGCACTGAAGCTTTCTTT
CSAASGSTEAFF
>many|TRBV11-3|TRBD1|TRBJ2-1
TGTGCCAGCAGACTCCATCCCAGGGGGTTCGGCTACAATGAGCAGTTCTTC
CASRLHPRGFGYNEQFF
>many|TRBV20-1|NA|TRBJ1-2
TGCAGTACAGGAGGGACACTCTATGGCTACACCTTC
CSTGGTLYGYTF
>medium-sized|TRBV30|TRBD1|TRBJ2-2
TGTGCCTGGAGTGTACGGGGCAGGGGGCAGGGCACCGGGGAGCTGTTTTTT
CAWSVRGRGQGTGELFF
>many|TRBV20-1|NA|TRBJ2-1
TGCAGTGCTAGAGTACGCGGGAATGAGCAGTTCTTC
CSARVRGNEQFF
>many|TRBV19|TRBD2|TRBJ2-1
TGTGCCAGTAGTATAAGTAGCGGGGGATACAATGAGCAGTTCTTC
CASSISSGGYNEQFF
>many|TRBV9|NA|TRBJ2-7
TGTGCCAGCAGCGTTGAAGGGGACGGGGTCTCCTACGAGCAGTACTTC
CASSVEGDGVSYEQYF
>NA|TRBV20-1|NA|TRBJ2-7
TGCAGTGCTAGCCCGGGCGCGGGGTTCCCCGAGCAGTACTTC
CSASPGAGFPEQYF
>many|TRBV12-3/TRBV12-4|NA|TRBJ2-3
TGTGCCAGCAGTTTAGTCGGGGGTGCAGATACGCAGTATTTT
CASSLVGGADTQYF
>few|TRBV12-3/TRBV12-4|NA|TRBJ1-6
TGTGCCAGCTGGGGAATTAACAGGGAGTCACCCCTCCACTTT
CASWGINRESPLHF
>many|TRBV6-5|TRBD1|TRBJ1-2
TGTGCCAGCAGTTACCATCGGACAGGGGGTAACTATGGCTACACCTTC
CASSYHRTGGNYGYTF
>many|TRBV5-1|TRBD2|TRBJ2-7
TGCGCCAGCAGCTTGAAATTGGCTAGCGGAACCTACGAGCAGTACTTC
CASSLKLASGTYEQYF
>medium-sized|TRBV6-2/TRBV6-3|NA|TRBJ2-7
TGTGCCAGCAGTTACCGGGGGGCTCTGTCCTACGAGCAGTACTTC
CASSYRGALSYEQYF
>medium-sized|TRBV3-1|NA|TRBJ2-7
TGTGCCAGCAGCCAAGATTGGGCGGCGGAAGAGCAGTACTTC
CASSQDWAAEEQYF
>many|TRBV7-9|TRBD1|TRBJ1-1
TGTGCCAGCAGCAAGGACAGGATTTTGAACACTGAAGCTTTCTTT
CASSKDRILNTEAFF
>many|TRBV6-5|TRBD2|TRBJ2-1
TGTGCCAGCAGTTCCATAGCGGGAGTGTCCCACAATGAGCAGTTCTTC
CASSSIAGVSHNEQFF
>medium-sized|TRBV6-5|NA|TRBJ2-7
TGTGCCAGCAGTTACTCCCCCAGCCCTACCTACGAGCAGTACTTC
CASSYSPSPTYEQYF
>many|TRBV6-1|NA|TRBJ2-2
TGTGCCAGCATCGAGTCGAACACCGGGGAGCTGTTTTTT
CASIESNTGELFF
>medium-sized|TRBV28|TRBD2|TRBJ2-7
TGTGCCAGCAGAGTAGGGACTAGCGGGGCGCAGTACTTC
CASRVGTSGAQYF
>once|TRBV11-1|NA|TRBJ2-1
TGTGCCAGCAGCGGATTAGCGGAAGTCTACAATGAGCAGTTCTTC
CASSGLAEVYNEQFF
>many|TRBV20-1|NA|TRBJ2-6
TGCAGTGCTGAATACGGGTCGGCCGGGGCCAACGTCCTGACTTTC
CSAEYGSAGANVLTF
>few|TRBV6-1|NA|TRBJ2-1
TGTGCCAGCAGTCGAACCACCTTCTACAATGAGCAGTTCTTC
CASSRTTFYNEQFF
>NA|TRBV20-1|TRBD1|TRBJ1-6
TGCAGTGCTAGAGATGGGGCAGGGGGCGGTTCAACCCTCCACTTT
CSARDGAGGGSTLHF
>few|TRBV2|TRBD1|TRBJ2-7
TGTGCCAGCGTCCGAGGACAGGTGGCTCCCTACGAGCAGTACTTC
CASVRGQVAPYEQYF
>few|TRBV5-4|TRBD1|TRBJ1-2
TGTGCCAGCAGCTTGGGACAGGGCCTCTATGGCTACACCTTC
CASSLGQGLYGYTF
>NA|TRBV30|NA|TRBJ2-7
TGTGCCTGGAGTCGGGGCACCTACGAGCAGTACTTC
CAWSRGTYEQYF
>many|TRBV6-5|NA|TRBJ1-5
TGTGCCAGCAGTTACTCGGGGGCGGCGGGCGATCAGCCCCAGCATTTT
CASSYSGAAGDQPQHF
>many|TRBV20-1|TRBD2|TRBJ2-1
TGCAGTGCATTAACCGGGACTACCTACAATGAGCAGTTCTTC
CSALTGTTYNEQFF
>many|TRBV28|NA|TRBJ1-2
TGTGCCAGCAGTGGAATAACCGGGAAGAACTATGGCTACACCTTC
CASSGITGKNYGYTF
>many|TRBV6-1|TRBD1|TRBJ2-2
TGTGCCAGCAAGCAGGGGGCTGGAGGCGGGGAGCTGTTTTTT
CASKQGAGGGELFF
>many|TRBV14|TRBD2|TRBJ2-3
TGTGCCAGCAGCCACGGGAGGACAGATACGCAGTATTTT
CASSHGRTDTQYF
>many|TRBV3-2|NA|TRBJ2-3
TGTGCCAGCAGCCCCGCCCCTTTCCCTCGTCCCAATAGCACAGATACGCAGTATTTT
CASSPAPFPRPNSTDTQYF
>many|TRBV10-1|TRBD2|TRBJ2-1
TGCGCCAGCAGTGTGGGACTAGCGGGGGACAATGAGCAGTTCTTC
CASSVGLAGDNEQFF